This is a list of T cell receptor beta chains from one sample in a study of T-cell reconstitution after alpha-beta-depleted transplantation in children. TCRdb processed the PCR reads anew with MiXCR; each CDR3 protein has one entry. The table includes about 300,000 distinct CDR3 sequences, almost 8% detected once. Sample: peripheral blood, taken 360 days after TCRalphabeta/CD19-depleted stem cell transplant. The receptor source for this set is a female patient between 2 and 10 years old who had a stem cell transplant for Fanconi anemia, so the T cells may come from the graft donor. Both conserved end residues are part of each CDR3. D genes are given only for firm matches. Only some rows state a clone size, as once, few, many or a class for expanded clones.

size: many
J: TRBJ2-3
D: .
length: 13
V: TRBV7-8
DNA: TGTGCCAGCAGCTTGCTAGGCGCAGATACGCAGTATTTT
CDR3: CASSLLGADTQYF

size: many
J: TRBJ2-5
D: .
length: 11
V: TRBV2
DNA: TGTGCCAGCACCATGAAGGGGACCCAGTACTTC
CDR3: CASTMKGTQYF

size: .
J: TRBJ2-3
D: TRBD1
length: 15
V: TRBV18
DNA: TGTGCCAGCTCATCGACAGGGTCGTACACAGATACGCAGTATTTT
CDR3: CASSSTGSYTDTQYF

size: .
J: TRBJ1-1
D: TRBD1
length: 19
V: TRBV12-3/TRBV12-4
DNA: TGTGCCAGCAGGATACAGAGCCGGACAGGGATCCGAACCTACACTGAAGCTTTCTTT
CDR3: CASRIQSRTGIRTYTEAFF

size: many
J: TRBJ2-7
D: TRBD1
length: 15
V: TRBV27
DNA: TGTGCCAGCAGACTTGGACAGGGGCACTCCTACGAGCAGTACTTC
CDR3: CASRLGQGHSYEQYF

size: many
J: TRBJ2-1
D: TRBD2
length: 16
V: TRBV27
DNA: TGTGCCAGCAGTTTATCGTGGAGACTAGCGGGGAATGAGCAGTTCTTC
CDR3: CASSLSWRLAGNEQFF

size: .
J: TRBJ1-4
D: .
length: 12
V: TRBV27
DNA: TGTGCCAGCAGACATCCCCTCGGAAAACTGTTTTTT
CDR3: CASRHPLGKLFF

size: many
J: TRBJ2-2
D: .
length: 11
V: TRBV7-2
DNA: TGTGCCAGCAGCTCCTCACGGGAGCTGTTTTTT
CDR3: CASSSSRELFF

size: many
J: TRBJ1-4
D: TRBD1
length: 13
V: TRBV20-1
DNA: TGCAGTGCTATTTGGACAGGGGGTGAAAAACTGTTTTTT
CDR3: CSAIWTGGEKLFF

size: .
J: TRBJ1-5
D: TRBD1
length: 16
V: TRBV20-1
DNA: TGCAGTGCTAGAGATCGATTAAGAGGGGGCAGTCAGCCCCAGCATTTT
CDR3: CSARDRLRGGSQPQHF

size: many
J: TRBJ2-7
D: TRBD1
length: 13
V: TRBV28
DNA: TGTGCCAGCTGCAGGGGGTTTACCCACGAGCAGTACTTC
CDR3: CASCRGFTHEQYF

size: .
J: TRBJ1-2
D: TRBD1
length: 17
V: TRBV5-1
DNA: TGCGCCAGCAGCGCCTGGGACAGGGATGTTTCTAACTATGGCTACACCTTC
CDR3: CASSAWDRDVSNYGYTF

size: many
J: TRBJ1-4
D: TRBD1
length: 15
V: TRBV6-5
DNA: TGTGCCAGCAGACGGATAAGGACAGGGGATGAAAAACTGTTTTTT
CDR3: CASRRIRTGDEKLFF

size: .
J: TRBJ1-2
D: TRBD1
length: 15
V: TRBV7-2
DNA: TGTGCCAGCAGCTTAGGCTGGACAGGGCCCTATGGCTACACCTTC
CDR3: CASSLGWTGPYGYTF

size: many
J: TRBJ1-1
D: .
length: 17
V: TRBV15
DNA: TGTGCCACCAGCAGAGATAGGAAGGGAACGAGAAAAACTGAAGCTTTCTTT
CDR3: CATSRDRKGTRKTEAFF

size: many
J: TRBJ2-7
D: TRBD2
length: 14
V: TRBV20-1
DNA: TGCAGAACCCGGGGACTAGCGGGAGCAATCGAGCAGTACTTC
CDR3: CRTRGLAGAIEQYF

size: many
J: TRBJ1-5
D: TRBD1
length: 16
V: TRBV20-1
DNA: TGCAGTGCTAAGCCCCTCGGGACAGATAGCAATCAGCCCCAGCATTTT
CDR3: CSAKPLGTDSNQPQHF

size: .
J: TRBJ2-7
D: .
length: 10
V: TRBV21-1
DNA: TGTGCCAGGAGAGACTACGAGCAGTACTTC
CDR3: CARRDYEQYF

size: many
J: TRBJ2-3
D: TRBD1
length: 18
V: TRBV7-2
DNA: TGTGCCAGCAGCCCTTGGACAGGGGGGACTATTAGCACAGATACGCAGTATTTT
CDR3: CASSPWTGGTISTDTQYF

size: many
J: TRBJ2-7
D: TRBD1
length: 15
V: TRBV28
DNA: TGTGCCAGCAGTTTATGGGGCAGGGGGCGGAACGAGCAGTACTTC
CDR3: CASSLWGRGRNEQYF

size: .
J: TRBJ2-7
D: TRBD1
length: 14
V: TRBV28
DNA: TGTGCCAGCCCAGGGGGCGCAAGCTCCTACGAGCAGTACTTC
CDR3: CASPGGASSYEQYF